The subject of this entry is one T cell receptor (beta chain). The source of the sample is a study of blood T cell repertoires in COVID-19. Study overall: T cells, B-cell-depleted T cells, or PBMCs supplied cDNA or gDNA.

Profiled with immunoSEQ multiplex PCR; TCRdb holds only in-frame clones, not every one. The sample consists of fewer than 250,000 clones, around four fifths of them appearing once. This sequence was found in a woman aged 60-70 years with active or convalescent COVID-19. What was sequenced was peripheral blood.

The DNA of the CDR3 is TGTGCCAGCAGCCTTCCGGGAAACAATGAGCAGTTCTTC. Translated, it gives CASSLPGNNEQFF. This chain links TRBV7-9 with TRBJ2-1; D may be TRBD2 (5 bases). The germline CDR1 and CDR2 sequences are SEHNR and FQNEAQ (reference sequence). With 5 bases removed from V and 5 bases from J, the gap between germline ends came to 10 bases. This CDR3 is 13 amino acids long.